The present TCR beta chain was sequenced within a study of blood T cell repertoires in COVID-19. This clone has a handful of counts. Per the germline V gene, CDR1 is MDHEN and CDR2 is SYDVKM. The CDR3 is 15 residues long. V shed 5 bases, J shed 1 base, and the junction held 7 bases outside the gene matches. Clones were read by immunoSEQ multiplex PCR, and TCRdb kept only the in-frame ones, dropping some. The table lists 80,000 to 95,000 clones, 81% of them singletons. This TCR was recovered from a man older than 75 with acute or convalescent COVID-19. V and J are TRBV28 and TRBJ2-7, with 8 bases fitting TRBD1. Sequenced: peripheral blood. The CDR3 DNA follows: TGTGCCAGCAGTCCCCGGGGGACAGGTTCCTACGAGCAGTACTTC. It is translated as CASSPRGTGSYEQYF.